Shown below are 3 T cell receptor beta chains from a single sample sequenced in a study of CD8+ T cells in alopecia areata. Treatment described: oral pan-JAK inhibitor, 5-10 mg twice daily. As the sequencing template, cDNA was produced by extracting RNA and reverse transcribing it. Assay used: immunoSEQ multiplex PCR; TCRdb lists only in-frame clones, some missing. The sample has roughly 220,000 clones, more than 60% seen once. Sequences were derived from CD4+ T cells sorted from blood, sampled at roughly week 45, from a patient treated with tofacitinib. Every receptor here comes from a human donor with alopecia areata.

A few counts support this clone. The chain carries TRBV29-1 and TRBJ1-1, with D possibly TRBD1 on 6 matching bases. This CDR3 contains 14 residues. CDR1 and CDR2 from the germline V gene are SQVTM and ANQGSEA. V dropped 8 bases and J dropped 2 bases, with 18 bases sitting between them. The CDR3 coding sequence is TGCAGCCCCTTGAGGGGGAACGGAAACACTGAAGCTTTCTTT. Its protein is CSPLRGNGNTEAFF.

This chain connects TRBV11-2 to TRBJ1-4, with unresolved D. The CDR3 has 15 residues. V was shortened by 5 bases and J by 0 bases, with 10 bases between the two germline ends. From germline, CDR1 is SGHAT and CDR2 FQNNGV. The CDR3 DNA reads TGTGCCAGCAGCCCAAGCTGGCCAACTAATGAAAAACTGTTTTTT. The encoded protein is CASSPSWPTNEKLFF.

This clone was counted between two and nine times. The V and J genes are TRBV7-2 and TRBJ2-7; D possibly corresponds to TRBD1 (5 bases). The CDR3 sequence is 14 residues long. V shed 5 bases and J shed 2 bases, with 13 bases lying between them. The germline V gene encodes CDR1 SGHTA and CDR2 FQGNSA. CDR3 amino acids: CASSPPVGPYEQYF. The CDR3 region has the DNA TGTGCCAGCAGCCCCCCGGTGGGGCCCTACGAGCAGTACTTC.